Each of the 2 T cell receptor beta chains below was sequenced from the same sample in a study of blood T cells in healthy people across ages. With a J-beta primer mix and a sample-barcoded 5' primer, a second PCR ran about 7 to 12 cycles. TCRdb processed the 5' RACE reads anew with MiXCR; each CDR3 protein has one entry. Among some 690,000 distinct CDR3 sequences listed, around a fifth were seen once. Sequenced sample: blood. The receptors derive from a man between 65 and 79 years old in good health.

This clonotype was found a few times. This sequence joins TRBV5-1 and TRBJ1-6; 9 bases are shared with TRBD1. Trimming at V came to 4 bases and at J to 9 bases, leaving 11 bases not matched to a gene. The CDR3 sequence is 16 residues long. Germline CDR1 reads SGHRS; CDR2 reads YFSETQ. The DNA for the CDR3 is TGCGCCAGCAGCCACAACCCTGACAGGGGGACTTCACCCCTCCACTTT. Translated, it gives CASSHNPDRGTSPLHF. Full variable domain (missing parts from reference TRBV5-1 and TRBJ1-6): KAGVTQTPRYLIKTRGQQVTLSCSPISGHRSVSWYQQTPGQGLQFLFEYFSETQRNKGNFPGRFSGRQFSNSRSEMNVSTLELGDSALYLCASSHNPDRGTSPLHFGNGTRLTVT.

This chain uses TRBV7-2 with TRBJ2-3, with D possibly being TRBD2 (6 bases). The CDR3 covers 14 residues. Germline V lookup: CDR1 SGHTA, CDR2 FQGNSA. Trimming took 10 bases from V and 2 from J, leaving 16 bases between them. The CDR3 loop is CATRSGLNTDTQYF. Here the CDR3 DNA reads TGTGCCACTAGATCGGGACTTAACACAGATACGCAGTATTTT. The full variable domain, with the rest looked up from reference TRBV7-2 and TRBJ2-3, is GAGVSQSPSNKVTEKGKDVELRCDPISGHTALYWYRQSLGQGLEFLIYFQGNSAPDKSGLPSDRFSAERTGGSVSTLTIQRTQQEDSAVYLCATRSGLNTDTQYFGPGTRLTVL.